The clone carrying this T cell receptor beta chain was counted between two and nine times. J lost 5 bases, V lost 5 bases, and 7 bases had no gene match. This CDR3 is built from 15 residues. Each CDR3 protein gets one entry after TCRdb re-called the 5' RACE reads with MiXCR. Of under 700,000 distinct CDR3 sequences listed, around a sixth are singletons. These data belong to a study of T cells after yellow fever vaccination. The starting material was PBMCs, obtained 5 days after the first yellow fever vaccination. The TCR sequence derives from a man in his late teens or twenties who received the YFV17D yellow fever vaccine. The chain links TRBV12-3 or TRBV12-4 to TRBJ2-2; 8 positions agree with TRBD1. CDR3 loop: CASSISGGRTGELFF. CDR3 DNA sequence: TGTGCCAGCAGTATCTCAGGGGGCCGGACCGGGGAGCTGTTTTTT.